This T cell receptor (beta chain) derives from a study of control samples from healthy donors and cancer patients. Only in-frame clones appear in the TCRdb table, and some are missing; sequencing was by immunoSEQ multiplex PCR. The sample gives some 110,000 clones, nearly 95% of which show up once; 2% to 3% is in the top ten. Germline assignment: CDR1 LGHDT and CDR2 YNNKEL (reference sequence). V shed 6 bases and J shed 6 bases, with 8 bases lying between them. The CDR3 covers 11 residues. The sequenced sample consisted of blood. The clonotype was recovered from a man aged 30-40 years in good health. The chain recombines TRBV3-1 (or the pseudogene TRBV3-2) with TRBJ1-1; D gene uncertain. The CDR3 here is CASSRSAEAFF. DNA of the CDR3: TGTGCCAGCAGTCGCTCGGCTGAAGCTTTCTTT.